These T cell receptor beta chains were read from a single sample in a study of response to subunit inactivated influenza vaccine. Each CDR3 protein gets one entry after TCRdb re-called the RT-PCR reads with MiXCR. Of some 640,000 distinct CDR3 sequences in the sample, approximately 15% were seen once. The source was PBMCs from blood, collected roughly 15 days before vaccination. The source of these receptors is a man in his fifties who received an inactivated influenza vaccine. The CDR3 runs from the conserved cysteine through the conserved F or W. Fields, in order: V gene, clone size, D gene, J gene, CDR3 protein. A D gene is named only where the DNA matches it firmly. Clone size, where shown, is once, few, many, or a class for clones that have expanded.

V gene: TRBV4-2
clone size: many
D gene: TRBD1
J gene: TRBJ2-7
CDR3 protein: CASSQYRDRSPNEQYF

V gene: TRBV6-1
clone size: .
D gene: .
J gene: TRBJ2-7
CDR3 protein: CASSEPTDSYEQYF

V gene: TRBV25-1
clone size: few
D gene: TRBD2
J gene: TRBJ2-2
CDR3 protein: CASSIGLADTGELFF

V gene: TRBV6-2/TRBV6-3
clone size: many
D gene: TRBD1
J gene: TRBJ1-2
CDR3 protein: CASTRDSSYGYTF

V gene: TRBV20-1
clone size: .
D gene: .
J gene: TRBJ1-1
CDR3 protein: CSARGRGSLNTEAFF

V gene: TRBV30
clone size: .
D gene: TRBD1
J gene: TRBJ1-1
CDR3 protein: CAWKRTGRTEAFF

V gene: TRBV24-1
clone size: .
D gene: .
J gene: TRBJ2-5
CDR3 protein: CATSDWGAQETQYF

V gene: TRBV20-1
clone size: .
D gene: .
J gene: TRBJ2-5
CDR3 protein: CSASTGGGETQYF

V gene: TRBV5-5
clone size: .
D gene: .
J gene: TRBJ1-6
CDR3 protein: CASSLEVAGGSPLHF

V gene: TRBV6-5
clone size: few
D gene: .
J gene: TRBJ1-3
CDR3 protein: CASSYRSQGLGNTIYF

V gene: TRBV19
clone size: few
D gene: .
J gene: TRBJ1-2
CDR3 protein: CASSRQTTTNYGYTF

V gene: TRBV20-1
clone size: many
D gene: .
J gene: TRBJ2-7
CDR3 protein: CSARDSLLGRGNEQYF

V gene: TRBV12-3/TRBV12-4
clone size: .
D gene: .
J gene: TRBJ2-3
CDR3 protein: CASSNREATQYF

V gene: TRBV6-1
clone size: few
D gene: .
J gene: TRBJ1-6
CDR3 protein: CASVGGIRSPLHF

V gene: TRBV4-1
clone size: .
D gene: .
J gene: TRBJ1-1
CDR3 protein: CASSQAGGHTEAFF

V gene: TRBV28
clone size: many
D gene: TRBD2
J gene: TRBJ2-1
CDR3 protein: CASTGTSGRVSYNEQFF

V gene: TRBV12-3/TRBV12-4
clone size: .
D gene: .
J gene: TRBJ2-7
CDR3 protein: CTCSLYEIWGTGAYEQYF

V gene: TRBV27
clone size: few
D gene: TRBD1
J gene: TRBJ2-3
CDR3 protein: CASGTGDTDTQYF

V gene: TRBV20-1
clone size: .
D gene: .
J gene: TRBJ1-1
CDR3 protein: CSARVGRVNTEAFF

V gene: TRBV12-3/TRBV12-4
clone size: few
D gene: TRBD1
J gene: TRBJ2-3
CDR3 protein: CASSRGQGGPTDTQYF

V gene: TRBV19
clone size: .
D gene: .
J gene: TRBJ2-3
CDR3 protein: CASSTSGFGLFTQYF

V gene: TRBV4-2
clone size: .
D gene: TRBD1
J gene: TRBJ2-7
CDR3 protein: CASSQVSGQGYEQYF

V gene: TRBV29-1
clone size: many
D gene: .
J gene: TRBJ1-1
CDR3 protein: CSVEKGSTEAFF

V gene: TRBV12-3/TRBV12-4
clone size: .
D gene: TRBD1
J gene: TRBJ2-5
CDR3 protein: CASSFGTGILPQETQYF

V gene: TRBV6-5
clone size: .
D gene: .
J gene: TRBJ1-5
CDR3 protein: CASSTSGTYSNQPQHF

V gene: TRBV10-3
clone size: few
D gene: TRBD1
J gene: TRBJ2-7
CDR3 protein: CAIASGTGSYEQYF

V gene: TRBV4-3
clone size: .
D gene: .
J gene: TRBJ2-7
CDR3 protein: CASSQGSPGIYEQYF

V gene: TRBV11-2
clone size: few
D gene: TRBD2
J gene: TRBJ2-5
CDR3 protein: CASSLLSQGGRDQETQYF

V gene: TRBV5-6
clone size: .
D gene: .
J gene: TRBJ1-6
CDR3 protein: CASSAGARSPLHF

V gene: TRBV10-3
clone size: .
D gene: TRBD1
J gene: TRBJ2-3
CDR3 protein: CAISPRDRNTDTQYF

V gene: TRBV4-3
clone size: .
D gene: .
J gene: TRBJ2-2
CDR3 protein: CASSPRAGGELFF

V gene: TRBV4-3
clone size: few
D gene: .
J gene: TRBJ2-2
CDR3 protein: CASSQDERGRAGELFF

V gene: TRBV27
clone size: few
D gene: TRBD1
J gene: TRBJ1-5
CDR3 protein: CASRQQGGGQPQHF

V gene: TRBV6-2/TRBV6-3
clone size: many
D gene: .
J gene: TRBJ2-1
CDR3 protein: CASSYLIDEQFF

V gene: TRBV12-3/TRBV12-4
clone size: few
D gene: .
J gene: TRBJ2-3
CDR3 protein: CASSLKGGADTQYF

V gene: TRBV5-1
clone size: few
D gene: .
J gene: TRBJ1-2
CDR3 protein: CASSSSRGDGYTF

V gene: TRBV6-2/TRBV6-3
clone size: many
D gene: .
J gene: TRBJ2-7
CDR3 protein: CASKTGRDYEQYF

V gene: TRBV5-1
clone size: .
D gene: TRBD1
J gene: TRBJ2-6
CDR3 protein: CASSLGRQGVPGANVLTF

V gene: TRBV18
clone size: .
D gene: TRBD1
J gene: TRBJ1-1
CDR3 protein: CASQGQMNTEAFF

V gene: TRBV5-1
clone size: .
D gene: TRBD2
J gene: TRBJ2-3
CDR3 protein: CASSEGGGAADTQYF

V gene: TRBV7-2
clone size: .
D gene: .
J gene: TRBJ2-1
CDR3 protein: CASRFTAGLYNEQFF

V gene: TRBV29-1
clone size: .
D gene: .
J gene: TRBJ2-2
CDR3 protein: CSTLDRNTGELFF

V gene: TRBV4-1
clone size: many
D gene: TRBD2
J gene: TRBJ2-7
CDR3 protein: CASSQLTRTSGGSRKEQYF

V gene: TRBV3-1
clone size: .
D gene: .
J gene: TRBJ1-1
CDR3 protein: CASSQGMAGTNTEAFF

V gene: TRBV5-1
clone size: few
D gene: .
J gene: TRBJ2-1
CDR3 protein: CASSRNGLRSYNEQFF

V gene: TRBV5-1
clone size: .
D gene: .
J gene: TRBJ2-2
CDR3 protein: CASNPTVGVTGELFF

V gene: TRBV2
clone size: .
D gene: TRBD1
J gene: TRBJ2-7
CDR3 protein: CASRGDRAYVEQYF

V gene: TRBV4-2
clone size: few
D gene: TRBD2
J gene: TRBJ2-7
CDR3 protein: CASSQGAGDYEQYF

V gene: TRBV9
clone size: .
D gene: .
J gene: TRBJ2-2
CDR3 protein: CASSVEDGDTGELFF

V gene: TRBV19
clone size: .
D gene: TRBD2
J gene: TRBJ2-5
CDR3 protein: CASSVGLAAQETQYF

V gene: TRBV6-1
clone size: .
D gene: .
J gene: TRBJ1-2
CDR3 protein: CASRSRRSDLYGYTF

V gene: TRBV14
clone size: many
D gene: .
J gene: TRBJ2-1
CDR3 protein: CASSQDSGGSYNEQFF

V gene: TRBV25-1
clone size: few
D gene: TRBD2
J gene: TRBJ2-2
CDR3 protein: CASRGVGGSTGELFF

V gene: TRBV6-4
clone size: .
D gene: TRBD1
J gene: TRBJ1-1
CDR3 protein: CASREEPGQGLTEAFF

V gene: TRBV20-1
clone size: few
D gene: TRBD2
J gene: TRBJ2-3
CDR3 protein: CSAPWGRALDTQYF

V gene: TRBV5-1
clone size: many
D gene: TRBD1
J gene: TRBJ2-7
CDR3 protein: CASSLQGQGPDEQYF

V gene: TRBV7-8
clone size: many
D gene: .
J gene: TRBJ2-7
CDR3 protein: CASSPSEAEQYF

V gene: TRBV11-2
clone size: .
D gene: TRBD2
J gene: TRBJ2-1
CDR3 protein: CASSFGTSGGDEQFF

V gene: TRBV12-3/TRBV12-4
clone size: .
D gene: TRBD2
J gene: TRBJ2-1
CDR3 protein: CASSSLTSGGAPEQFF

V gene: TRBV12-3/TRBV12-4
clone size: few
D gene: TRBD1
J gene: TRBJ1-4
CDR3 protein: CASSSGTGVANEKLFF